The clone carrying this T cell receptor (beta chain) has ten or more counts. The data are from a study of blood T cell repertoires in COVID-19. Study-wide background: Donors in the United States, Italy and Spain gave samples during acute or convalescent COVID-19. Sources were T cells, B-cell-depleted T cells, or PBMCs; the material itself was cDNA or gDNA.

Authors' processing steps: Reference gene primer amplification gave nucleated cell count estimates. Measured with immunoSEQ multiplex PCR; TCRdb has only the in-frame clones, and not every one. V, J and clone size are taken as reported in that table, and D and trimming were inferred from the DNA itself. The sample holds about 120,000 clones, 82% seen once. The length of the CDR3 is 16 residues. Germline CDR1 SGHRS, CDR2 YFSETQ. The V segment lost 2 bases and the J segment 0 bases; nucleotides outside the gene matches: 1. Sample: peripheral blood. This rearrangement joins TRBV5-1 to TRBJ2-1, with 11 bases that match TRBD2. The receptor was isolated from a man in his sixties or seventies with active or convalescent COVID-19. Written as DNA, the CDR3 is TGCGCCAGCAGCTTCACTAGCGGGAGCTCCTACAATGAGCAGTTCTTC. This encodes CASSFTSGSSYNEQFF.